The rows below give T cell receptor beta chains drawn from one sample of a study of CD8 T cells in Susac syndrome. TCRdb analysed the immunoSEQ multiplex PCR reads with MiXCR anew, one entry per CDR3 protein. The sample has about 190,000 distinct CDR3 sequences, around 95% seen once. The specimen sequenced was CD4+ T cells from PBMCs. The receptors stem from a human donor with Susac syndrome. The CDR3 runs from the conserved cysteine through the conserved F or W. A D gene is named only where the DNA matches it firmly. A row's size may be missing; if present it is once, few, many or a size class.

TRBJ2-2 13 TRBV14 . . CASSLLLTGELFF TGTGCCAGCAGCCTCCTTCTCACCGGGGAGCTGTTTTTT
TRBJ2-6 17 TRBV3-1 . . CASSQDVLSSGANVLTF TGTGCCAGCAGCCAAGATGTCCTCAGCTCTGGGGCCAACGTCCTGACTTTC
TRBJ2-1 13 TRBV3-1 once . CASSQGTYNEQFF TGTGCCAGCAGCCAAGGAACTTACAATGAGCAGTTCTTC
TRBJ2-1 16 TRBV6-1 . TRBD1 CASSGGQGSSHNEQFF TGTGCCAGCAGTGGGGGACAGGGATCATCCCACAATGAGCAGTTCTTC
TRBJ2-3 15 TRBV6-1 once TRBD2 CASSGAGANKNTQYF TGTGCCAGCAGTGGAGCGGGGGCCAACAAGAATACGCAGTATTTT
TRBJ1-5 15 TRBV7-9 . TRBD1 CASSYGTDSNQPQHF TGTGCCAGCAGCTACGGGACAGATAGCAATCAGCCCCAGCATTTT
TRBJ2-3 13 TRBV9 . . CASSVPNTDTQYF TGTGCCAGCAGCGTACCTAACACAGATACGCAGTATTTT
TRBJ1-6 14 TRBV5-4 . TRBD1 CASSLPGGNSPLHF TGTGCCAGCAGCTTACCAGGGGGGAATTCACCCCTCCACTTT
TRBJ1-2 15 TRBV2 once . CASSELAVPNYGYTF TGTGCCAGCAGTGAATTGGCTGTCCCCAACTATGGCTACACCTTC
TRBJ1-2 14 TRBV6-5 . . CASSYSMTFYGYTF TGTGCCAGCAGTTACTCGATGACGTTCTATGGCTACACCTTC
TRBJ2-5 16 TRBV7-8 . . CASSLVREKRQETQYF TGTGCCAGCAGCTTAGTTCGGGAGAAGAGGCAAGAGACCCAGTACTTC
TRBJ1-1 11 TRBV30 . . CANTRNTEAFF TGTGCCAACACAAGGAACACTGAAGCTTTCTTT
TRBJ1-1 13 TRBV18 . . CASSSKTGTEAFF TGTGCCAGCTCATCAAAAACCGGGACAGAAGCTTTCTTT
TRBJ2-4 13 TRBV12-3/TRBV12-4 . . CASSSNAKNIQYF TGTGCCAGCAGTTCTAATGCCAAAAACATTCAGTACTTC
TRBJ1-1 18 TRBV5-4 once . CASSLGAGRSLLNTEAFF TGTGCCAGCAGCTTAGGGGCTGGCAGGTCCCTTCTGAACACTGAAGCTTTCTTT
TRBJ2-5 14 TRBV9 . TRBD2 CASSNGGAGETQYF TGTGCCAGCAGCAACGGGGGGGCCGGGGAGACCCAGTACTTC
TRBJ2-5 13 TRBV18 . . CASSPGLQETQYF TGTGCCAGCTCCCCGGGACTTCAAGAGACCCAGTACTTC
TRBJ2-7 13 TRBV12-3/TRBV12-4 once . CASSPSLRVGKYF TGTGCCAGCAGTCCCTCCCTGAGGGTAGGGAAGTACTTC
TRBJ2-1 13 TRBV5-1 . . CASSLVPVNEQFF TGCGCCAGCAGCTTGGTCCCAGTCAATGAGCAGTTCTTC
TRBJ2-7 15 TRBV4-1 . . CASSQDWGSLYEQYF TGCGCCAGCAGCCAAGATTGGGGCAGCCTCTACGAGCAGTACTTC
TRBJ2-7 19 TRBV2 . TRBD2 CASSRPSKGLAGGFYEQYF TGTGCCAGCAGCCGACCCTCAAAAGGACTAGCGGGGGGCTTCTACGAGCAGTACTTC
TRBJ1-1 13 TRBV3-1 . . CASSQWSSTEAFF TGTGCCAGCAGCCAATGGTCAAGCACTGAAGCTTTCTTT
TRBJ2-2 16 TRBV4-3 . TRBD2 CASSQEAGPSTGELFF TGCGCCAGCAGCCAAGAAGCGGGACCGAGCACCGGGGAGCTGTTTTTT
TRBJ2-1 14 TRBV5-1 . TRBD2 CASSFRDYHQGQFF TGCGCCAGCAGCTTCCGGGACTATCATCAGGGGCAGTTCTTC
TRBJ1-1 12 TRBV29-1 . TRBD1 CSAGTGYAEAFF TGCAGCGCTGGGACAGGGTACGCTGAAGCTTTCTTT
TRBJ1-5 15 TRBV12-3/TRBV12-4 . TRBD1 CASSLGTGDRQPQHF TGTGCCAGCAGTCTCGGGACAGGGGATCGTCAGCCCCAGCATTTT
TRBJ2-7 16 TRBV3-1 . . CASSQGRDGYSYEQYF TGTGCCAGCAGCCAAGGGAGGGACGGCTACTCCTACGAGCAGTACTTC
TRBJ1-1 12 TRBV3-1 . . CASSQMGTEAFF TGTGCCAGCAGCCAGATGGGCACTGAAGCTTTCTTT
TRBJ1-1 15 TRBV14 . . CASSQETLLNTEAFF TGTGCCAGCAGCCAAGAGACCCTTTTAAACACTGAAGCTTTCTTT
TRBJ1-2 16 TRBV5-1 . TRBD1 CASSPEMTGRSDGYTF TGCGCCAGCAGCCCCGAAATGACAGGGAGGTCGGATGGCTACACCTTC
TRBJ2-1 15 TRBV7-8 . TRBD2 CASSTSGGTYNEQFF TGTGCCAGCAGCACGAGCGGGGGCACCTACAATGAGCAGTTCTTC
TRBJ2-3 14 TRBV27 . TRBD1 CASKRTGRIDTQYF TGTGCCAGCAAGAGGACAGGGAGAATTGATACGCAGTATTTT
TRBJ2-1 17 TRBV13 once TRBD2 CASSPRGLAGANNEQFF TGTGCCAGCAGCCCCAGGGGACTAGCGGGGGCGAACAATGAGCAGTTCTTC
TRBJ1-1 16 TRBV6-5 . . CASSYGSGRVRTEAFF TGTGCCAGCAGTTACGGCTCGGGCAGGGTGAGAACTGAAGCTTTCTTT
TRBJ1-1 14 TRBV12-3/TRBV12-4 . TRBD1 CASSLGQGRSEAFF TGTGCCAGCAGTTTGGGACAGGGTCGGAGTGAAGCTTTCTTT
TRBJ1-6 13 TRBV10-3 once . CAITRDGNSPLHF TGTGCCATCACCCGGGACGGTAATTCACCCCTCCACTTT
TRBJ2-4 11 TRBV29-1 . . CSVGQENIQYF TGCAGCGTTGGACAGGAAAACATTCAGTACTTC
TRBJ1-5 14 TRBV7-2 . . CASSPGWGGQPQHF TGTGCCAGCAGCCCCGGGTGGGGGGGTCAGCCCCAGCATTTT
TRBJ1-3 12 TRBV30 . . CASRDTGNTIYF TGTGCCAGCCGGGACACTGGAAACACCATATATTTT